Given below is one T cell receptor beta chain in context. The V and J ends lost 2 bases and 7 bases respectively, with 9 bases between them. The CDR3 has 14 residues. CDR1 is KGHSH, CDR2 LQKENI, per germline. These data come from a study of blood T cell repertoires in COVID-19. Libraries were prepared by immunoSEQ multiplex PCR; TCRdb keeps only in-frame clonotypes and omits some of them. This table has just under 60,000 clones, almost 90% appearing once. The sequence came from a man aged 55 to 70 with acute or convalescent COVID-19. The rearrangement links TRBV18 to TRBJ1-6, with D possibly matching TRBD1 (6 bases). The sequencing input was peripheral blood. CDR3 nucleotide sequence: TGTGCCAGCTCACCAAGGGGGAGCAATTCACCCCTCCACTTT. Encoded protein: CASSPRGSNSPLHF.